This T cell receptor beta chain derives from a study of neurological immune-mediated disorders. Trimming took 3 bases from V and 1 from J; bases not matched to a gene: 3. Germline V gene data show CDR1 as SGHKS and CDR2 as YYEKEE (reference sequence). This CDR3 contains 14 residues. The cDNA was synthesized by means of template-switch 5'RACE, which was carried out with 10-nucleotide random UMIs. TCRdb recomputed calls from the 5' RACE reads with MiXCR, one row per CDR3 protein. The sample holds under 85,000 distinct CDR3 sequences, 9% to 12% seen once. This clonotype was counted at least ten times. The specimen sequenced was PBMCs. The rearrangement links TRBV5-5 to TRBJ2-5; 7 positions agree with TRBD1. This TCR came from a man aged 35-49 years in good health. CDR3 amino acids: CASSSRTGQETQYF. In DNA form, the CDR3 reads TGTGCCAGCAGCTCTAGGACAGGCCAAGAGACCCAGTACTTC.